A single sample gave rise to the 21 T cell receptor beta chains below, sequenced in a study of patients and donors after allogeneic stem cell transplantation. Using its own MiXCR run on the RT-PCR reads, TCRdb lists one record per CDR3 protein. This sample has tens of thousands of distinct CDR3 sequences, with nearly 7% found just once. Material: blood, either unsorted or a sorted T cell fraction (not recorded which). All receptors derive from a human donor who was either an allogeneic HSCT recipient or a stem cell or donor lymphocyte infusion donor (not recorded which). It is not recorded whose cells these are; they may come from a transplant donor.

In its sample, this clonotype was seen many times. The chain is built from TRBV20-1 and TRBJ2-2, with unresolved D. The CDR3 has 15 residues. Germline-derived CDR1 and CDR2 are DFQATT and SNEGSKA (reference sequence). The germline V and J ends were trimmed by 3 bases and 5 bases, with 16 bases remaining between them. DNA of the CDR3: TGCAGTGCTAGCCTCTTTGGGTCCGGGACCGGGGAGCTGTTTTTT. This sequence encodes CSASLFGSGTGELFF.

This clonotype is judged medium-sized. The genes are TRBV7-2 and TRBJ2-5, with TRBD2 as a possible D gene (5 bases). Trimming stripped 5 bases from V and 3 bases from J, with 13 bases between. Germline assignment: CDR1 SGHTA and CDR2 FQGNSA. This CDR3 region has 14 residues. CDR3 sequence: CASSPPGLKETQYF. In nucleotides, the CDR3 is TGTGCCAGCAGCCCCCCCGGACTTAAAGAGACCCAGTACTTC. The whole variable domain, remainder taken from reference TRBV7-2 and TRBJ2-5, is GAGVSQSPSNKVTEKGKDVELRCDPISGHTALYWYRQSLGQGLEFLIYFQGNSAPDKSGLPSDRFSAERTGGSVSTLTIQRTQQEDSAVYLCASSPPGLKETQYFGPGTRLLVL.

This clonotype was observed many times. V and J are TRBV27 and TRBJ2-5, with 7 bases that match TRBD2. Germline-derived CDR1 and CDR2 are MNHEY and SMNVEV (reference sequence). The J segment lost 2 bases and the V segment lost 7 bases, leaving 13 bases of the junction unmatched. The CDR3 extends over 16 amino acids. CDR3 coding DNA: TGTGCCAGCACCCCCGGGAGCGGGAATGGGCAAGAGACCCAGTACTTC. Its translation is CASTPGSGNGQETQYF.

There are many counts of this clonotype. The V and J genes are TRBV5-1 and TRBJ2-3; 12 bases fit TRBD2. The CDR3 totals 18 residues. Losses at the gene ends were 4 bases for V and 3 bases for J; bases not matched to a gene: 12. CDR1 is SGHRS and CDR2 is YFSETQ in the germline V gene. The DNA of the CDR3 is TGCGCCAGCAGCACGCTGGCTAGCGGGAGGGCCGGGACAGATACGCAGTATTTT. Protein sequence: CASSTLASGRAGTDTQYF.

This clonotype was recorded at least ten times. J is TRBJ2-4 and V is TRBV7-9, with D unclear. Germline CDR1 reads SEHNR; CDR2 reads FQNEAQ (reference sequence). This CDR3 contains 14 residues. The germline V and J ends were trimmed by 2 bases and 3 bases, with 8 bases remaining between them. The CDR3 reads CASSLSGFKNIQYF. In DNA, the CDR3 is TGTGCCAGCAGCTTAAGTGGGTTCAAAAACATTCAGTACTTC.

Only a few counts were recorded for this clonotype. This sequence joins TRBV10-3 and TRBJ2-7, with D unresolved. Germline CDR1 and CDR2: ENHRY and SYGVKD. The CDR3 is 13 amino acids. V lost 8 bases to trimming and J lost 1 base, with 12 bases between them. For the CDR3, the DNA is TGTGCCATCGGCCCTCCTCTGTCCTACGAGCAGTACTTC. Translating gives CAIGPPLSYEQYF.

This clonotype was seen at least ten times. This chain uses TRBV3-1 with TRBJ2-7; 14 nucleotides agree with TRBD2. J lost 3 bases, V lost 6 bases, and 7 bases had no gene match. CDR1 is LGHDT, CDR2 YNNKEL, per germline (reference sequence). CDR3 length equals 16 residues. The CDR3 region is CASRSGTSGSIYEQYF. The CDR3 region has the DNA TGTGCCAGCAGATCCGGGACTAGCGGGAGTATCTACGAGCAGTACTTC.

V is TRBV6-5 and J is TRBJ2-3; TRBD2 agrees at 13 bases. The CDR3 runs to 17 residues. CDR1 is MNHEY and CDR2 is SVGAGI in the germline V gene. J lost 4 bases, V lost 6 bases, and 10 bases had no gene match. As DNA, the CDR3 is TGTGCCAGCAGCCAAAGGACTAGCGGGAGTGGAGCAGATACGCAGTATTTT. This encodes CASSQRTSGSGADTQYF.

The chain employs TRBV2 and TRBJ2-1, with 9 bases fitting TRBD2. V was clipped by 6 bases and J by 1 base; unmatched bases: 1. CDR1 and CDR2 from the germline V gene are SNHLY and FYNNEI. CDR3 length equals 14 residues. The CDR3 spells CASSGLASYNEQFF. The CDR3 nucleotides are TGTGCCAGCAGCGGACTAGCGTCCTACAATGAGCAGTTCTTC.

This clonotype was observed a few times. This chain joins TRBV6-2 or TRBV6-3 and TRBJ2-1; 13 bases agree with TRBD2. This CDR3 contains 17 residues. Germline V gene sequence: CDR1 MNHEY, CDR2 SVGEGT. After removal of 5 bases from V and 6 bases from J, the junction contained 10 bases not matched to a gene. This chain's CDR3 is CASSRTSGSRPGNEQFF. In nucleotides, the CDR3 is TGTGCCAGCAGTCGGACTAGCGGGAGCCGGCCAGGCAATGAGCAGTTCTTC.

This clonotype was observed at least ten times. CDR3 in DNA: TGTGCCAGCAGCCAAACCAAGGGAAGGTTAGCCAAAAACATTCAGTACTTC. This sequence encodes CASSQTKGRLAKNIQYF. V gene TRBV14 combines with J gene TRBJ2-4; D ambiguous. Germline V gives CDR1 SGHDN, CDR2 FVKESK. V lost 2 bases and J 0 bases, leaving 14 bases between the germline ends. This CDR3 region has 17 residues.

The V and J genes are TRBV3-1 and TRBJ2-7, with D possibly matching TRBD1 (5 bases). Germline CDR1 reads LGHDT; CDR2 reads YNNKEL (reference sequence). The CDR3 covers 14 residues. V was clipped by 1 base and J by 3 bases, with 10 bases between them. CDR3: CASSQVGAYYEQYF. Written as DNA, the CDR3 is TGTGCCAGCAGCCAAGTTGGGGCCTACTACGAGCAGTACTTC.

This clonotype was detected only a few times. The DNA of the CDR3 is TGTGCCACCAGTGAGGTGGGGACAGGGGCCTACAATGAGCAGTTCTTC. It codes for CATSEVGTGAYNEQFF. The chain couples TRBV24-1 to TRBJ2-1; TRBD1 aligns across 10 bases. Per germline, CDR1 KGHDR and CDR2 SFDVKD. Losses at the gene ends were 4 bases for V and 2 bases for J; bases not matched to a gene: 4. CDR3 length: 16 residues.

This clonotype was counted many times. This chain links TRBV4-3 with TRBJ2-7; D not resolved. Germline CDR1 LGHNA, CDR2 YSLEER. V was clipped by 0 bases and J by 7 bases, with 10 bases between them. The CDR3 length is 13 residues. CDR3 nucleotide sequence: TGCGCCAGCAGCCAAGATGGGCATTTGGAGCAGTACTTC. Translation gives CASSQDGHLEQYF.

This clonotype was seen more than once but under ten times. The chain links TRBV3-1 to TRBJ2-2, with no clear D. V lost 7 bases and J 5 bases, leaving 8 bases between the germline ends. The CDR3 is 12 residues long. Germline values: CDR1 LGHDT, CDR2 YNNKEL (reference sequence). The CDR3 region has the DNA TGTGCCAGCACAAAACTTACCGGGGAGCTGTTTTTT. The encoded protein is CASTKLTGELFF.

This clonotype was observed a few times. V is TRBV25-1 and J is TRBJ2-3; 8 nucleotides line up with TRBD1. Germline V lookup: CDR1 MGHDK, CDR2 SYGVNS. Losses at the gene ends were 1 base for V and 2 bases for J; bases not matched to a gene: 2. The length of the CDR3 is 15 residues. CDR3 loop: CASSEWTGPTDTQYF. The CDR3 nucleotides read TGTGCCAGCAGTGAATGGACAGGGCCCACAGATACGCAGTATTTT.

This clonotype was counted at least ten times. The chain recombines TRBV7-9 with TRBJ2-2; a weak D match, TRBD1 (5 bases). The CDR3 covers 15 residues. Per the germline V gene, CDR1 is SEHNR and CDR2 is FQNEAQ (reference sequence). V was pared by 3 bases and J by 3 bases, with 11 bases between. The DNA for the CDR3 is TGTGCCAGCAGCTTGGGGCTCAGGGACACCGGGGAGCTGTTTTTT. Its translation: CASSLGLRDTGELFF.

This clonotype was observed a handful of times. The rearrangement joins TRBV7-9 to TRBJ2-5, with 13 bases matching TRBD2. Germline assignment: CDR1 SEHNR and CDR2 FQNEAQ (reference sequence). The trim removed 7 bases at V and 5 bases at J, leaving 4 bases unmatched. The CDR3 runs to 14 residues. The chain's CDR3 is CASIGLAGAETQYF. CDR3 sequence (DNA): TGTGCCAGCATCGGACTAGCGGGAGCGGAGACCCAGTACTTC.

This clonotype has a count of ten or more. The chain combines TRBV5-1 with TRBJ2-7; possible D gene TRBD2, 5 bases. CDR3 size: 19 residues. Germline V CDR1 and CDR2: SGHRS, YFSETQ. Trimming stripped 5 bases from V and 0 bases from J, with 27 bases between. The CDR3 DNA is TGCGCCAGCAGGGATTGGGTAGGATTGGGAGACCCGAGCTCCTACGAGCAGTACTTC. Amino acid sequence: CASRDWVGLGDPSSYEQYF.

This clonotype was counted a few times. J is TRBJ2-7 and V is TRBV24-1, with 11 bases lining up with TRBD1. Germline V gives CDR1 KGHDR, CDR2 SFDVKD. The CDR3 consists of 13 residues. V was pared by 7 bases and J by 7 bases, with 5 bases of the junction left unmatched. In nucleotides, the CDR3 is TGTGCCACCAGGCCCGGGACAGGGGGAGAGCAGTACTTC. It is translated as CATRPGTGGEQYF.

This clonotype was counted at least ten times. CDR3: CASSLVAYEQYF. Written as DNA, the CDR3 is TGTGCCAGCAGTTTAGTTGCCTACGAGCAGTACTTC. The genes are TRBV12-3 or TRBV12-4 and TRBJ2-7; D ambiguous. The CDR3 is 12 amino acids. Deletions cut 1 base from V and 2 bases from J, with 3 bases between.